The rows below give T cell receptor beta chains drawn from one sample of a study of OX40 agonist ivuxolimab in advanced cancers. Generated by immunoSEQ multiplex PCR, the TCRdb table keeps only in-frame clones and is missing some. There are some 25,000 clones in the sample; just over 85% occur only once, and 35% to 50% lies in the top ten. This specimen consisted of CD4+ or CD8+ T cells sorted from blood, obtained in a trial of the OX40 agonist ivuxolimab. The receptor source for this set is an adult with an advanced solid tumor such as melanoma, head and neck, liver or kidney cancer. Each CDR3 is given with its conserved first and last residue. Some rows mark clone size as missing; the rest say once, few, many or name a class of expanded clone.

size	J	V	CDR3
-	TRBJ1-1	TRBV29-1	CSAGDPNTEAFF
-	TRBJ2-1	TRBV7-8	CASSLGSQLGDEQFF
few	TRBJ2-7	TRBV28	CASSPGLAGASEQYF
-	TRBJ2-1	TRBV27	CASSPQTPPGLGVPNEQFF
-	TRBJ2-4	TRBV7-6	CASSPGRGQNIQYF
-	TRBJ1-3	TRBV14	CASSQAGTAPEHF
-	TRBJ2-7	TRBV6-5	CASSEGGPTYEQYF
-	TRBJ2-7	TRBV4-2	CASSQDLRGTDEQYF
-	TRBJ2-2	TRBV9	CASSVEIAGYTGELFF
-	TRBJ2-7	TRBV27	CASSLLSDRFGYEQYF
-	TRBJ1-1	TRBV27	CASSLNLAGLNTEAFF
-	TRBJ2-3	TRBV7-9	CASSQQSTDTQYF
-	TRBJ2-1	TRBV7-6	CASSFKPRNEQFF
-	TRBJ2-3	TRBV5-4	CASSLEGLLSTDTQYF
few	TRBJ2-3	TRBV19	CASRLASGGADTQYF
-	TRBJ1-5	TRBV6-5	CASSYGPDSNQPQHF
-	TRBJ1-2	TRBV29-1	CSVRPTGLYGYTF
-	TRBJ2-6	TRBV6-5	CASSYRGTGANVLTF
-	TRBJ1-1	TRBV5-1	CASSLGQGAKTEAFF
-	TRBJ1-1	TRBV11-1	CASSLSAGTNTEAFF
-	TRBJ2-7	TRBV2	CASSEGLGPTYEQYF
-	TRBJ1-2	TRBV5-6	CASSLGGTGGYTF
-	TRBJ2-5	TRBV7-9	CASSLRASGPRGETQYF
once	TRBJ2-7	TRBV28	CASSLSGGSAYEQYF
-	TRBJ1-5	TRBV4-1	CASSQGLQGSNQPQHF
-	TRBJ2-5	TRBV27	CASSFRAGHPGDF
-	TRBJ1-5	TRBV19	CASSWGLSNQPQHF
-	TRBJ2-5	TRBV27	CASSLAGEGMETQYF
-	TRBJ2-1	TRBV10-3	CAISPGSGVWDEQFF
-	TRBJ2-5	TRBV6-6	CASSQGAGETQYF
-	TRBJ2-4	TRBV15	CATSGITSGLAKNIQYF
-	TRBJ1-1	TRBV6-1	CAIDQVTEAFF
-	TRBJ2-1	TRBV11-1	CASSSSLEGGGFNEQFF
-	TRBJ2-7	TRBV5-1	CASSQQGFGYEQYF
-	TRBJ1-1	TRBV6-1	CASSEAEDRVGITEAFF
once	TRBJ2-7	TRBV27	CASSLGGSYEQYF
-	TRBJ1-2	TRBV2	CASSEGSGWYGYTF
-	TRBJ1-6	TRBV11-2	CASSWAAALHF
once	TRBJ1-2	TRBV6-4	CASSDGVWPSTYGYTF
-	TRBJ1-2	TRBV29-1	CSALTGFGYTF
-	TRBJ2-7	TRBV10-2	CASKAGVEQYF
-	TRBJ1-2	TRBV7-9	CASSSILRGPNYGYTF
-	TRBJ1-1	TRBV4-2	CASSFPSGGTEAFF
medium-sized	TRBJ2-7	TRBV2	CASGDRRTYEQYF
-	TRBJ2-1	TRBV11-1	CASSLEVASYNERFF
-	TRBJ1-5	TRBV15	CATSREPGANQPQHF